One TCR beta chain is described in this entry. CD45RO-negative, CCR7-positively selected cells formed the naive CD8 fraction, excluding terminally differentiated effector memory CD45RA+ cells. TCRdb's copy holds only in-frame clones and misses some; the assay was immunoSEQ multiplex PCR. This sample has approximately 810,000 clones, with 80% to 95% found just once. This specimen belongs to a study of shared clonotypes between healthy human individuals. The CDR3 is 13 residues long. The V gene lost 5 bases and the J gene lost 3 bases, with 11 bases spanning the gap. CDR1 and CDR2 from the germline V gene are SGHRS and YFSETQ.

The rearrangement uses TRBV5-1 and TRBJ2-5; D is ambiguous. The sample consisted of naive CD8+ T cells sorted from blood. This TCR was sampled from a man aged 25-45 years in good health. The CDR3 sequence is CASSNPLEETQYF. DNA for the CDR3: TGCGCCAGCAGTAACCCGCTGGAAGAGACCCAGTACTTC.